This TCR beta chain was obtained from a study of beta chain features in type 1 diabetes. Looking at the study overall: Taken together, all samples contributed roughly 100 million examined sorted cells.

This clone has just a few counts. CD45RO/CCR7/CD25/CD127/CD95/CD27 staining was used to isolate CD4+ naive, central memory, regulatory and stem cell-like memory cells by sorting. The authors reverse transcribed all of the isolated RNA, so sequencing captured expressed TCRB transcripts. Survey-depth immunoSEQ sequencing was used for stem cell-like memory T cells. Profiled with immunoSEQ multiplex PCR; TCRdb holds only in-frame clones, not every one. The repertoire holds approximately 120,000 clones, with approximately 37% as singletons. The CDR3 runs to 13 residues. Per the germline V gene, CDR1 is ENHRY and CDR2 is SYGVKD. V dropped 4 bases and J dropped 5 bases, with 12 bases sitting between them.

This receptor was obtained from a woman aged 18-29 years in good health. The chain uses TRBV10-3 and TRBJ2-7, with D perhaps TRBD1 (5 bases). The source material was stem cell memory CD4+ T cells from blood. In DNA, the CDR3 is TGTGCCATCAGTGCCGGCAGGGCAGACGAGCAGTACTTC. Protein: CAISAGRADEQYF.